This paragraph covers one T cell receptor (beta chain) sequence. The sample comes from a study of blood T cell repertoires in COVID-19. Study at large: The United States, Italy and Spain provided the acute and convalescent COVID-19 samples. Sample material is recorded as cDNA or gDNA derived from T cells, B-cell-depleted T cells, or PBMCs.

The CDR3 is 15 amino acids. Germline V gene data show CDR1 as KGHDR and CDR2 as SFDVKD. Trimming pared 4 bases from V and 1 base from J, leaving 11 bases between. Authors' processing steps: Nucleated cell number was recorded as an estimate derived from reference gene primer amplification. Using immunoSEQ multiplex PCR, the repertoire was profiled, and TCRdb retains in-frame clones only, with some absent. V and J calls plus clone size are reproduced from that table; the DNA served to infer D and trimming. This sample has 65,000 to 95,000 clones, with 78% found just once. The specimen sequenced was peripheral blood. This clonotype originated in a human donor in a cohort sampled during active COVID-19. The J gene is TRBJ2-3, the V gene TRBV24-1, with D tentatively TRBD1 (5 bases). As DNA, the CDR3 is TGTGCCACCAGTGAAAGGCAGGGCGGCACAGATACGCAGTATTTT. Its translation: CATSERQGGTDTQYF.